Following are 30 T cell receptor beta chains from one sample sequenced in a study of CXCR3-negative and CXCR3-positive naive CD8 T cells. Overall study results and limits: CXCR3-positive naive cells had more hydrophobic TRB CDR3s than CXCR3-negative naive cells.

The libraries of TRB cDNA were constructed through 5' RACE using UMI labels. From the 5' RACE reads, TCRdb lists one entry per CDR3 protein and no DNA. The listing contains roughly 99,000 distinct CDR3 sequences. Which antigens these TCRs recognize remains unknown. The sequenced sample consisted of naive CXCR3+ CD8+ T cells from blood. The subset denotes: CD45RO-CCR7+CD27+CD95- naive CD8+ T cells expressing CXCR3 (TNR3+). The receptor set was obtained from a human donor in good health. Some clones in this sample may be carry-over from other donors' samples.

The chain has TRBV29-1 and TRBJ1-1; TCRdb calls TRBD1, which cannot be checked without DNA. Germline CDR1 and CDR2: SQVTM and ANQGSEA. The CDR3 loop spans 13 amino acids. The CDR3 here is CSARWGVNTEAFF.

The chain uses TRBV14 and TRBJ2-7; TCRdb names TRBD1, which stays unverified in the absence of DNA. CDR3 length: 15 amino acids. Germline V lookup: CDR1 SGHDN, CDR2 FVKESK. CDR3 sequence: CASSQDSGQGYEQYF.

J is TRBJ2-3 and V is TRBV7-8; TCRdb selects TRBD1, and the lack of DNA leaves this call unchecked. This CDR3 contains 15 residues. Germline V gene data show CDR1 as SGHVS and CDR2 as FQNEAQ. The CDR3 protein is CASSGGQGVQDTQYF. The whole variable domain, remainder taken from reference TRBV7-8 and TRBJ2-3, is GAGVSQSPRYKVAKRGQDVALRCDPISGHVSLFWYQQALGQGPEFLTYFQNEAQLDKSGLPSDRFFAERPEGSVSTLKIQRTQQEDSAVYLCASSGGQGVQDTQYFGPGTRLTVL.

This chain connects TRBV6-5 to TRBJ2-7. The CDR3 totals 13 residues. CDR1 is MNHEY and CDR2 is SVGAGI in the germline V gene. This chain's CDR3 is CASSYLAVDEQYF.

The gene calls are TRBV7-7 and TRBJ2-5; as DNA is missing, the TRBD1 call by TCRdb cannot be tested. CDR3 length equals 15 residues. Per germline, CDR1 SSHAT and CDR2 FNYEAQ (reference sequence). The CDR3 sequence: CASSYSGGADETQYF. Looking up the rest from reference TRBV7-7 and TRBJ2-5 gives the full variable domain: GAGVSQSPRYKVTKRGQDVTLRCDPISSHATLYWYQQALGQGPEFLTYFNYEAQPDKSGLPSDRFSAERPEGSISTLTIQRTEQRDSAMYRCASSYSGGADETQYFGPGTRLLVL.

V and J are TRBV27 and TRBJ2-7. CDR1 MNHEY and CDR2 SMNVEV come from the germline V gene (reference sequence). The CDR3 is 15 amino acids. This CDR3 is CASSLELGRYYEQYF.

J is TRBJ1-2 and V is TRBV20-1; absent DNA, TCRdb's TRBD1 call cannot be checked. Germline CDR1 DFQATT, CDR2 SNEGSKA (reference sequence). The CDR3 is 14 residues long. This CDR3 reads CSATPGESALGYTF.

The CDR3: CASSPGTMYSNQPQHF. The J gene is TRBJ1-5, the V gene TRBV6-1; the D gene TCRdb calls, TRBD1, cannot be checked with no DNA. Looked up from germline, CDR1 is MNHNS and CDR2 is SASEGT. This CDR3 has 16 amino acids.

The CDR3 here is CASGLVNRNEQFF. The V and J genes are TRBV12-5 and TRBJ2-1. The CDR3 length is 13 residues. Germline V CDR1 and CDR2: LGHNT, FRNRAP.

The chain employs TRBV5-1 and TRBJ1-2. The CDR3 length is 18 residues. Germline V lookup: CDR1 SGHRS, CDR2 YFSETQ. The CDR3 sequence: CASSSRRDSRLINYGYTF.

The gene calls are TRBV12-3 or TRBV12-4 and TRBJ2-2; without DNA, the TCRdb call of TRBD1 cannot be checked. The CDR3 consists of 15 residues. CDR3 in amino acids: CASRIGTFRPGELFF.

The V and J genes are TRBV25-1 and TRBJ1-3; TCRdb calls TRBD1, which cannot be checked without DNA. The CDR3 sequence is 15 residues long. Germline assignment: CDR1 MGHDK and CDR2 SYGVNS. CDR3 amino acids: CASSEVGQPGNTIYF. Complete variable domain (other parts from reference TRBV25-1 and TRBJ1-3): EADIYQTPRYLVIGTGKKITLECSQTMGHDKMYWYQQDPGMELHLIHYSYGVNSTEKGDLSSESTVSRIRTEHFPLTLESARPSHTSQYLCASSEVGQPGNTIYFGEGSWLTVV.

The V and J genes are TRBV7-8 and TRBJ1-1. Germline V lookup: CDR1 SGHVS, CDR2 FQNEAQ. The CDR3 sequence is 14 residues long. This CDR3 reads CASSPGGARTEAFF. Together with reference TRBV7-8 and TRBJ1-1, the CDR3 gives the full variable domain: GAGVSQSPRYKVAKRGQDVALRCDPISGHVSLFWYQQALGQGPEFLTYFQNEAQLDKSGLPSDRFFAERPEGSVSTLKIQRTQQEDSAVYLCASSPGGARTEAFFGQGTRLTVV.

The rearrangement joins TRBV7-9 to TRBJ2-5; checking the TCRdb D call of TRBD1 is not possible without DNA. CDR1 SEHNR and CDR2 FQNEAQ come from the germline V gene (reference sequence). The CDR3 extends over 13 amino acids. The CDR3 spells CASSFVREETQYF. Full variable domain (outside the CDR3, taken from reference TRBV7-9 and TRBJ2-5): DTGVSQNPRHKITKRGQNVTFRCDPISEHNRLYWYRQTLGQGPEFLTYFQNEAQLEKSRLLSDRFSAERPKGSFSTLEIQRTEQGDSAMYLCASSFVREETQYFGPGTRLLVL.

This chain links TRBV9 with TRBJ2-3; TCRdb indicates TRBD2, and absent DNA this call remains unverified. The germline gives CDR1 SGDLS, CDR2 YYNGEE. This CDR3 comprises 17 residues. CDR3 amino acids: CASSVESSGDPTDTQYF. Together with reference TRBV9 and TRBJ2-3, the CDR3 gives the full variable domain: DSGVTQTPKHLITATGQRVTLRCSPRSGDLSVYWYQQSLDQGLQFLIQYYNGEERAKGNILERFSAQQFPDLHSELNLSSLELGDSALYFCASSVESSGDPTDTQYFGPGTRLTVL.

V gene TRBV6-2 or TRBV6-3 combines with J gene TRBJ2-1. Germline V lookup: CDR1 MNHEY, CDR2 SVGEGT. The CDR3 length is 12 residues. The CDR3 reads CASSPIYNEQFF.

V and J are TRBV2 and TRBJ2-1; TCRdb lists TRBD1, though no DNA is available to test this call. The CDR3 loop spans 17 amino acids. Germline values: CDR1 SNHLY, CDR2 FYNNEI. CDR3 in amino acids: CASSVDRLNSSYNEQFF.

The V gene is TRBV5-5, the J gene TRBJ2-4; TCRdb indicates TRBD1, and absent DNA this call remains unverified. Germline V lookup: CDR1 SGHKS, CDR2 YYEKEE (reference sequence). The CDR3 has 18 amino acids. The CDR3 sequence: CASSYGIRNTLAKNIQYF.

J is TRBJ1-1 and V is TRBV20-1; TCRdb's D gene call, TRBD1, goes unchecked for lack of DNA. The CDR3 sequence is 19 residues long. Germline V gene data show CDR1 as DFQATT and CDR2 as SNEGSKA (reference sequence). The chain's CDR3 is CSARVSWGNRDRGETEAFF.

The chain couples TRBV10-3 to TRBJ2-2; the TCRdb call, TRBD1, lacks DNA for checking. The CDR3 extends over 14 amino acids. CDR1 is ENHRY and CDR2 is SYGVKD in the germline V gene. CDR3 region: CAITGQSNTGELFF.

The chain couples TRBV5-1 to TRBJ2-5; TCRdb proposes TRBD2, but this gene call is untestable without DNA. Germline CDR1 and CDR2: SGHRS and YFSETQ. The CDR3 is 16 amino acids. CDR3: CASSAGTSGGQETQYF.

The chain combines TRBV5-1 with TRBJ2-7. Germline CDR1 and CDR2: SGHRS and YFSETQ. This CDR3 has 12 amino acids. The CDR3 here is CASSLGPNEQYF.

The chain has TRBV12-5 and TRBJ2-5; with no DNA, the TCRdb D assignment of TRBD1 cannot be verified. Germline CDR1 is LGHNT and CDR2 is FRNRAP. This CDR3 is built from 17 residues. The CDR3 protein is CASGLAQTGTVQETQYF.

The chain employs TRBV28 and TRBJ2-6; there is no DNA to check the TCRdb D call of TRBD1. The CDR3 has 17 residues. Germline lookup yields CDR1 MDHEN and CDR2 SYDVKM. CDR3 residues: CASSLMEGVAGANVLTF.

The rearrangement links TRBV6-5 to TRBJ1-1; no DNA is available, so the TRBD1 call from TCRdb remains unchecked. The CDR3 runs to 15 residues. CDR1 and CDR2 (germline): MNHEY, SVGAGI. The CDR3 loop reads CASSQGTAMNLEAFF.

V and J are TRBV7-3 and TRBJ2-7; TCRdb selects TRBD2, and the lack of DNA leaves this call unchecked. The length of the CDR3 is 15 residues. Looked up from germline, CDR1 is SGHTA and CDR2 is FQGTGA. The CDR3 loop reads CASSLSPGGPSEQYF.

The rearrangement uses TRBV28 and TRBJ2-5; TCRdb calls TRBD1, which cannot be checked without DNA. CDR1 MDHEN and CDR2 SYDVKM come from the germline V gene. CDR3 length equals 13 residues. CDR3 residues: CASSLTGKETQYF. Full variable domain (remainder filled in from reference TRBV28 and TRBJ2-5): DVKVTQSSRYLVKRTGEKVFLECVQDMDHENMFWYRQDPGLGLRLIYFSYDVKMKEKGDIPEGYSVSREKKERFSLILESASTNQTSMYLCASSLTGKETQYFGPGTRLLVL.

The chain combines TRBV29-1 with TRBJ1-2; the TCRdb call, TRBD1, lacks DNA for checking. The CDR3 has 15 amino acids. Germline V gene lookup returns CDR1 SQVTM and CDR2 ANQGSEA. CDR3 sequence: CSARTGQTPNYGYTF.

This chain uses TRBV7-9 with TRBJ1-6. The CDR3 has 18 residues. Germline-derived CDR1 and CDR2 are SEHNR and FQNEAQ (reference sequence). CDR3 sequence: CASSSESEDFDYNSPLHF.

The chain links TRBV4-3 to TRBJ1-1; as DNA is missing, the TRBD1 call by TCRdb cannot be tested. Germline assignment: CDR1 LGHNA and CDR2 YSLEER. The CDR3 extends over 17 amino acids. CDR3 region: CASSQEEWDSSNTEAFF.